These 24 T cell receptor beta chains share one sample of origin, sequenced in a study of blood T cell repertoires in COVID-19. Only in-frame clones appear in the TCRdb table, and some are missing; sequencing was by immunoSEQ multiplex PCR. The sample holds roughly 160,000 clones; 85% are singletons and the top ten take approximately 8%. The material sequenced was peripheral blood. The receptors shown here come from a woman older than 75 with COVID-19, enrolled during active disease.

The chain uses TRBV6-1 and TRBJ2-4, with D hard to call. V lost 1 base and J 5 bases, leaving 6 bases between the germline ends. Per germline, CDR1 MNHNS and CDR2 SASEGT. This CDR3 is 13 amino acids long. The CDR3 spells CASSEVSENIQYF. CDR3 in DNA: TGTGCCAGCAGTGAAGTTTCGGAAAACATTCAGTACTTC.

This clone was observed a few times. J is TRBJ2-2 and V is TRBV7-3; 8 bases align to TRBD2. The trim removed 4 bases at V and 0 bases at J, leaving 1 base unmatched. Germline CDR1 SGHTA, CDR2 FQGTGA. The CDR3 spans 15 residues. The CDR3 region has the DNA TGTGCCAGCAGCTCGGGACTAGCGAACACCGGGGAGCTGTTTTTT. It encodes CASSSGLANTGELFF.

The V call is TRBV14, the J call TRBJ1-3; TRBD1 matches at 7 bases. The CDR3 consists of 15 residues. The junction had 3 bases not matched to a gene; V was cut back by 1 base and J by 3 bases. The germline CDR1 and CDR2 sequences are SGHDN and FVKESK. CDR3 loop: CASSQGQGYGNTIYF. The DNA of the CDR3 is TGTGCCAGCAGCCAAGGACAGGGTTATGGAAACACCATATATTTT.

This clone was observed a single time. The chain carries TRBV7-9 and TRBJ1-6, with a possible D match to TRBD1 (6 bases). The CDR3 consists of 14 residues. V was shortened by 5 bases and J by 7 bases, with 12 bases between the two germline ends. Looked up from germline, CDR1 is SEHNR and CDR2 is FQNEAQ (reference sequence). The CDR3 loop is CASSHREANSPLHF. DNA of the CDR3: TGTGCCAGCAGCCACAGGGAAGCCAATTCACCCCTCCACTTT.

V usage is TRBV10-3 and J usage is TRBJ1-2; 7 bases fit TRBD1. Germline V gene sequence: CDR1 ENHRY, CDR2 SYGVKD. The CDR3 is 14 residues long. Germline trimming cut 11 bases from V and 6 bases from J; bases unmatched to any gene: 15. The CDR3 sequence is CAVANQQGRDGYTF. In DNA, the CDR3 is TGTGCCGTCGCAAACCAACAGGGGCGGGATGGCTACACCTTC.

The V and J genes are TRBV5-1 and TRBJ2-5; 7 bases map to TRBD1. The V segment lost 0 bases and the J segment 3 bases; nucleotides outside the gene matches: 8. The CDR3 consists of 16 residues. Germline CDR1 reads SGHRS; CDR2 reads YFSETQ. The CDR3 region has the DNA TGCGCCAGCAGCTTGGCAGCCAGGGGGTCAGAAGAGACCCAGTACTTC. Encoded protein: CASSLAARGSEETQYF.

The chain carries TRBV5-1 and TRBJ2-7; a weak D match, TRBD2 (6 bases). The CDR3 totals 16 residues. Germline V gives CDR1 SGHRS, CDR2 YFSETQ. Trimming left V 0 bases short and J 2 bases short, with 15 bases between. The CDR3: CASSLAWGERAYEQYF. The CDR3 coding sequence is TGCGCCAGCAGCTTGGCCTGGGGGGAGAGGGCCTACGAGCAGTACTTC.

V is TRBV2 and J is TRBJ1-4; maybe TRBD1 (6 bases). The CDR3 runs 15 residues. V was cut by 2 bases and J by 8 bases, with 15 bases left in between. CDR1 and CDR2 (germline): SNHLY, FYNNEI. The CDR3 DNA reads TGTGCCAGCAGTGAACAGGGGCGACGTGAAGAAAAACTGTTTTTT. This encodes CASSEQGRREEKLFF.

The V call is TRBV29-1, the J call TRBJ2-1; 8 nucleotides align to TRBD2. With 4 bases clipped from V and 2 bases from J, the junction kept 4 bases outside the gene matches. There are 14 residues in the CDR3. Germline CDR1 and CDR2: SQVTM and ANQGSEA. CDR3 nucleotide sequence: TGCAGCGTTGGTTGGACTAGCCCCTACAATGAGCAGTTCTTC. Its translation: CSVGWTSPYNEQFF.

This clone was seen just once. A read error may account for a junction end that differs from germline. The rearrangement links TRBV6-5 to TRBJ1-2; TRBD1 aligns across 9 bases. The CDR3 is 14 residues long. Germline V lookup: CDR1 MNHEY, CDR2 SVGAGI. The CDR3 reads CASSYSARGTGLAF. The CDR3 nucleotides are TGTGCCAGCAGTTACTCGGCCCGCGGGACAGGGTTGGCCTTC.

This clone was counted a few times. The CDR3 nucleotides read TGCGCCAGCAGGGGGACAGAGTCCTACGAGCAGTACTTC. It translates to CASRGTESYEQYF. The chain joins TRBV5-1 to TRBJ2-7, with 7 bases matching TRBD1. This CDR3 comprises 13 residues. V shed 5 bases, J shed 1 base, and the junction held 3 bases outside the gene matches. Germline V lookup: CDR1 SGHRS, CDR2 YFSETQ.

The V and J genes are TRBV19 and TRBJ1-3; 9 nucleotides agree with TRBD1. Unmatched junction bases numbered 10, after V lost 3 bases and J lost 1 base. The CDR3 runs to 18 residues. Germline V lookup: CDR1 LNHDA, CDR2 SQIVND (reference sequence). The CDR3 nucleotides read TGTGCCAGTAGTATGGAACAGGGGGCTCTACCTTCTGGAAACACCATATATTTT. This codes for CASSMEQGALPSGNTIYF.

A word on this clone: The germline gene is not matched at one end of the junction; a read error may be the cause. The V gene is TRBV2, the J gene TRBJ2-3, with 10 bases aligning to TRBD2. CDR3 length: 18 residues. Per germline, CDR1 SNHLY and CDR2 FYNNEI. CDR3 region: CASSEALILAGAVDTQYF. The CDR3 DNA sequence: TGTGCCAGCAGCGAAGCCCTCATCCTAGCGGGAGCGGTAGATACGCAGTATTTT.

This chain connects TRBV6-1 to TRBJ1-4; 8 bases match TRBD1. Germline CDR1 reads MNHNS; CDR2 reads SASEGT. The CDR3 has 17 amino acids. V dropped 1 base and J dropped 6; count of bases not matched to a gene: 10. Here the CDR3 DNA reads TGTGCCAGCAGTGAAGGATGGACCAGGGGGCTCGATGAAAAACTGTTTTTT. It codes for CASSEGWTRGLDEKLFF.

This rearrangement joins TRBV28 to TRBJ1-6, with 12 bases fitting TRBD1. The CDR3 length is 14 residues. Germline V gives CDR1 MDHEN, CDR2 SYDVKM. V gave up 9 bases and J gave up 10 bases; unmatched junction bases: 7. The CDR3 DNA reads TGTGCCAGTCGGGACAGGGGGCTTTGGTCACCCCTCCACTTT. Translation: CASRDRGLWSPLHF.

This chain joins TRBV11-2 and TRBJ2-2; D is unresolved. In germline, CDR1 is SGHAT, CDR2 FQNNGV. With 3 bases removed from V and 4 bases from J, the gap between germline ends came to 6 bases. The CDR3 contains 13 residues. The CDR3 DNA sequence: TGTGCCAGCAGCTTGCTTAGCACCGGGGAGCTGTTTTTT. Amino acids: CASSLLSTGELFF.

J is TRBJ1-4 and V is TRBV13; no reliable D call. The CDR3 covers 16 residues. Trimming took off 4 bases at V and 5 bases at J, with 17 bases between the two ends. Germline V gene data show CDR1 as PRHDT and CDR2 as FYEKMQ (reference sequence). The CDR3 region has the DNA TGTGCCAGCAGCTCTCTCTCCGGGATGGTGAATGAAAAACTGTTTTTT. Translated, it gives CASSSLSGMVNEKLFF.

The V gene is TRBV5-1, the J gene TRBJ1-2; 11 positions agree with TRBD1. The CDR3 is 19 amino acids. Germline V gives CDR1 SGHRS, CDR2 YFSETQ. Trimming cost V 0 bases and J 2 bases; bases outside gene matches: 12. Here the CDR3 reads CASSLEVPDRGPRNYGYTF. In DNA, the CDR3 is TGCGCCAGCAGCTTGGAGGTGCCGGACAGGGGGCCCAGAAACTATGGCTACACCTTC.

This clone was seen only a few times. V usage is TRBV5-1 and J usage is TRBJ2-3; D is undetermined. V lost 0 bases and J 2 bases, leaving 7 bases between the germline ends. The CDR3 is 14 amino acids. The V gene's germline CDR1 is SGHRS and CDR2 YFSETQ. The CDR3 region has the DNA TGCGCCAGCAGCTTGGCCGCGTTCACAGATACGCAGTATTTT. Its protein is CASSLAAFTDTQYF.

The chain uses TRBV24-1 and TRBJ2-1, with D perhaps matching TRBD1 (6 bases). Trimming removed 1 base at V and 10 bases at J, with 10 bases between. Germline V gene lookup returns CDR1 KGHDR and CDR2 SFDVKD. The CDR3 spans 13 residues. The CDR3 DNA reads as TGTGCCACCAGTGATTTCACCGGGACAGAGCAGTTCTTC. Protein product: CATSDFTGTEQFF.

CDR3 DNA sequence: TGCAGCGTGGGGACAGTCCAACTCACAGATACGCAGTATTTT. Its protein is CSVGTVQLTDTQYF. The rearrangement joins TRBV29-1 to TRBJ2-3; 7 bases are a match to TRBD1. The ends lost 6 bases at V and 2 bases at J; junction bases unmatched: 8. The length of the CDR3 is 14 residues. Germline V gene lookup returns CDR1 SQVTM and CDR2 ANQGSEA.

This clone was seen a handful of times. V is TRBV11-2 and J is TRBJ1-3; D remains ambiguous. This CDR3 comprises 15 residues. Trimming took 5 bases from V and 0 from J, leaving 11 bases between them. Germline CDR1 is SGHAT and CDR2 is FQNNGV. The CDR3 is CASSPRGPSGNTIYF. The CDR3 nucleotides read TGTGCCAGCAGCCCGCGAGGTCCCTCTGGAAACACCATATATTTT.

This chain links TRBV5-1 with TRBJ1-2; D might be TRBD1 (6 bases). CDR1 is SGHRS, CDR2 YFSETQ, per germline. The CDR3 length is 13 residues. The ends were cut back, 3 bases at V and 5 bases at J, with 11 bases in the middle. The CDR3 reads CASSSSGEYGYTF. Written as DNA, the CDR3 is TGCGCCAGCAGCTCCTCAGGGGAATATGGCTACACCTTC.

CDR3 in DNA: TGTGCCACCTTGGACAGGGGAGGGATCCACTATGGCTACACCTTC. This translates into CATLDRGGIHYGYTF. This sequence joins TRBV6-5 and TRBJ1-2; TRBD1 aligns across 9 bases. Trimming at V came to 10 bases and at J to 3 bases, leaving 12 bases not matched to a gene. The CDR3 spans 15 residues. CDR1 is MNHEY and CDR2 is SVGAGI in the germline V gene.